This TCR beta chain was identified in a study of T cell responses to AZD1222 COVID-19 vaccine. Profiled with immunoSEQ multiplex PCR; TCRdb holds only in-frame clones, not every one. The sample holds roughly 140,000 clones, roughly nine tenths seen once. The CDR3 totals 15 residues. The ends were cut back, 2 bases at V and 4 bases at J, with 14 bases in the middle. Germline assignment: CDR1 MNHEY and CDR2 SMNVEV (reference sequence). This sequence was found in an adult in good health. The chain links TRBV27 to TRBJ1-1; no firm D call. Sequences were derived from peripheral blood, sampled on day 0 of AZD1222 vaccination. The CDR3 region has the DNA TGTGCCAGCAGTTTAAGGAGCCGGAGGGTCACTGAAGCTTTCTTT. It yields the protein CASSLRSRRVTEAFF.